The next 22 T cell receptor beta chains were all read from a single sample in a study of shared clonotypes between healthy human individuals (dated by TCRdb to 2018 to 2021). Library preparation was by the immunoSEQ multiplex PCR assay. TCRdb mirrors the immuneACCESS table, restricted to in-frame sequences. Some clones are absent from its copies; in checked studies, under half trace to an unresolved V gene, and the reason for the others is unknown. This sample holds about 2.4 million clones; more than 90% were observed only once. Around 0.15% of the sample lies in the top ten. Sequenced material: naive CD4+ T cells sorted from blood. Read against the paper, the sample's cell subset or site label means: CD45RA+ positively selected. The receptors stem from a man aged 18 to 29 in good health.

The sample holds one count of this clone. The chain carries TRBV10-2 and TRBJ2-3; weak D call: TRBD1 (8 bases). Germline CDR1 is WSHSY and CDR2 is SAAADI. This CDR3 spans 13 amino acids. The ends were cut back, 11 bases at V and 3 bases at J, with 15 bases in the middle. CDR3: CASNRGGTDTQYF. CDR3 coding DNA: TGCGCCTCTAACAGGGGGGGGACAGATACGCAGTATTTT.

For this clone: The sample has other DNA sequences that encode this CDR3 too. This chain uses TRBV5-1 with TRBJ2-7; a weak D match, TRBD1 (8 bases). Germline CDR1 is SGHRS and CDR2 is YFSETQ. The CDR3 contains 13 residues. V lost 4 bases and J lost 4, with 12 bases in between. The DNA of the CDR3 is TGCGCCAGCAGCCTACAGGGGGGGTACGAGCAGTACTTC. It yields the protein CASSLQGGYEQYF. The full variable domain, its missing parts supplied by reference TRBV5-1 and TRBJ2-7, is KAGVTQTPRYLIKTRGQQVTLSCSPISGHRSVSWYQQTPGQGLQFLFEYFSETQRNKGNFPGRFSGRQFSNSRSEMNVSTLELGDSALYLCASSLQGGYEQYFGPGTRLTVT.

The V and J genes are TRBV2 and TRBJ1-5, with D maybe TRBD1 (6 bases). Trimming left V 7 bases short and J 6 bases short, with 13 bases between. This CDR3 is 13 amino acids long. Germline CDR1 SNHLY, CDR2 FYNNEI. For the CDR3, the DNA is TGTGCCAGCACCGGACAGTATTTTCAGCCCCAGCATTTT. Its translation is CASTGQYFQPQHF. Full variable domain (rest looked up from reference TRBV2 and TRBJ1-5): EPEVTQTPSHQVTQMGQEVILRCVPISNHLYFYWYRQILGQKVEFLVSFYNNEISEKSEIFDDQFSVERPDGSNFTLKIRSTKLEDSAMYFCASTGQYFQPQHFGDGTRLSIL.

A remark on this clone: Other DNA sequences within the sample encode an identical CDR3. The genes are TRBV2 and TRBJ2-7; 8 bases align to TRBD2. Germline V CDR1 and CDR2: SNHLY, FYNNEI. V dropped 3 bases and J dropped 3; count of bases not matched to a gene: 4. This CDR3 region has 14 residues. Written as DNA, the CDR3 is TGTGCCAGCAGTGATGGACTAGCAAGCTACGAGCAGTACTTC. Translating it yields CASSDGLASYEQYF.

The V and J genes are TRBV27 and TRBJ1-5, with 12 bases lining up with TRBD1. V trimming: 4 bases; J trimming: 3 bases; junction bases outside the gene matches: 4. The CDR3 is 16 residues long. Germline values: CDR1 MNHEY, CDR2 SMNVEV (reference sequence). The CDR3 loop reads CASSSGTGGTNQPQHF. CDR3 sequence (DNA): TGTGCCAGCAGTTCCGGGACAGGGGGCACCAATCAGCCCCAGCATTTT.

The V gene is TRBV27, the J gene TRBJ1-2; D gene ambiguous. V lost 5 bases, J lost 8 bases, and 24 bases lay in between. The CDR3 sequence is 16 residues long. In germline, CDR1 is MNHEY, CDR2 SMNVEV (reference sequence). CDR3 residues: CASSPPLGAIHFGYTF. In DNA, the CDR3 is TGTGCCAGCAGTCCTCCGCTCGGCGCTATCCATTTCGGCTACACCTTC.

The J gene is TRBJ1-3, the V gene TRBV10-3; a weak D match, TRBD1 (6 bases). The germline V and J ends were trimmed by 9 bases and 3 bases, with 12 bases remaining between them. The CDR3 is 13 residues long. The V gene's germline CDR1 is ENHRY and CDR2 SYGVKD. DNA for the CDR3: TGTGCCATACTACAGGGATTTGGAAACACCATATATTTT. This translates into CAILQGFGNTIYF.

The CDR3 DNA sequence: TGTGCCAGCAGCAAGAGGATACTAGCGATAGCCAAAAACATTCAGTACTTC. Translated: CASSKRILAIAKNIQYF. This chain joins TRBV21-1 and TRBJ2-4; the table's D call TRBD2 went unverified against the DNA. TRBV21-1 is described as a pseudogene. CDR3 length: 17 residues.

V is TRBV19 and J is TRBJ1-6; 8 nucleotides line up with TRBD1. The length of the CDR3 is 15 residues. The V and J ends lost 6 bases and 8 bases, in that order; junction bases with no gene match: 9. In germline, CDR1 is LNHDA, CDR2 SQIVND (reference sequence). The CDR3 nucleotides are TGTGCCAGTAGAACGGGACAGGAGGTTGATTCACCCCTCCACTTT. Translation: CASRTGQEVDSPLHF. The variable domain in full, with the rest retrieved from reference TRBV19 and TRBJ1-6, is DGGITQSPKYLFRKEGQNVTLSCEQNLNHDAMYWYRQDPGQGLRLIYYSQIVNDFQKGDIAEGYSVSREKKESFPLTVTSAQKNPTAFYLCASRTGQEVDSPLHFGNGTRLTVT.

The chain joins TRBV2 to TRBJ2-2; D is undetermined. The CDR3 runs 13 residues. In germline, CDR1 is SNHLY, CDR2 FYNNEI. V lost 3 bases, J lost 9 bases, and 11 bases lay in between. Here the CDR3 reads CASSELRNRELFF. In DNA form, the CDR3 reads TGTGCCAGCAGTGAGCTCAGGAACAGGGAGCTGTTTTTT.

The chain uses TRBV2 and TRBJ1-3; no reliable D call. Between the trimmed V and J ends, which lost 6 bases and 0 bases, there was a span of 3 bases. Germline CDR1 reads SNHLY; CDR2 reads FYNNEI. This CDR3 has 12 amino acids. The CDR3 nucleotides read TGTGCCAGCAGGAACTCTGGAAACACCATATATTTT. Protein: CASRNSGNTIYF.

This rearrangement joins TRBV10-3 to TRBJ2-7; TRBD2 matches at 8 bases. V shed 4 bases, J shed 4 bases, and the junction held 6 bases outside the gene matches. This CDR3 region has 14 residues. Germline V lookup: CDR1 ENHRY, CDR2 SYGVKD. The CDR3 DNA reads as TGTGCCATCAGTGTCGGGAGGGGGGAATACGAGCAGTACTTC. Its translation: CAISVGRGEYEQYF.

This clone was detected once. The gene calls are TRBV7-2 and TRBJ1-6; a weak D match, TRBD1 (6 bases). The V end was cut by 1 base, the J end by 8 bases, with 12 bases between. The length of the CDR3 is 15 residues. Germline assignment: CDR1 SGHTA and CDR2 FQGNSA. The CDR3 region is CASSLGDRPYSPLHF. The DNA of the CDR3 is TGTGCCAGCAGCTTAGGCGACAGGCCTTATTCACCCCTCCACTTT.

This clone was observed once. CDR3 sequence: CASSLSSGINEQFF. DNA of the CDR3: TGTGCCAGCTCACTTTCTAGCGGGATTAATGAGCAGTTCTTC. This chain uses TRBV18 with TRBJ2-1, with 9 positions matching TRBD2. Germline V gene lookup returns CDR1 KGHSH and CDR2 LQKENI. The CDR3 is 14 residues long. The V segment lost 4 bases and the J segment 7 bases; nucleotides outside the gene matches: 5.

This clone was observed once. The sample has other DNA sequences that encode this CDR3 too. This chain uses TRBV30 with TRBJ1-2, with D possibly being TRBD1 (6 bases). Trimming took off 0 bases at V and 5 bases at J, with 13 bases between the two ends. Germline CDR1 GTSNPN, CDR2 SVGIG (reference sequence). The CDR3 totals 14 residues. CDR3 protein: CAWSVRGGGYGYTF. CDR3 nucleotide sequence: TGTGCCTGGAGTGTACGGGGAGGGGGATATGGCTACACCTTC.

The V gene is TRBV10-2, the J gene TRBJ1-6, with a possible D match to TRBD1 (6 bases). This CDR3 spans 13 amino acids. V lost 2 bases to trimming and J lost 7 bases, with 6 bases between them. CDR1 is WSHSY, CDR2 SAAADI, per germline. This CDR3 reads CASSERGNSPLHF. In nucleotides, the CDR3 is TGCGCCAGCAGTGAGAGGGGGAATTCACCCCTCCACTTT.

V and J are TRBV15 and TRBJ1-5; D gene unclear. Looked up from germline, CDR1 is LNHNV and CDR2 is YYDKDF (reference sequence). The CDR3 runs to 15 residues. V lost 5 bases and J lost 2, with 13 bases in between. The CDR3 nucleotides read TGTGCCACCAGCCGCCGGACGGACCGCAATCAGCCCCAGCATTTT. This sequence encodes CATSRRTDRNQPQHF.

The gene calls are TRBV6-6 and TRBJ2-6, with TRBD1 as a possible D gene (5 bases). With 7 bases removed from V and 0 bases from J, the gap between germline ends came to 10 bases. CDR1 MNHNY and CDR2 SVGAGI come from the germline V gene (reference sequence). The CDR3 length is 15 residues. DNA for the CDR3: TGTGCCAGCAATTTCCAGGGCTCTGGGGCCAACGTCCTGACTTTC. It encodes CASNFQGSGANVLTF.

This clone was observed once. The V gene is TRBV5-6, the J gene TRBJ2-5; no firm D call. V was cut by 2 bases and J by 3 bases, with 11 bases left in between. The CDR3 is 14 amino acids. CDR1 SGHDT and CDR2 YYEEEE come from the germline V gene. Written as DNA, the CDR3 is TGTGCCAGCAGCTTTGGCGGCACGAAAGAGACCCAGTACTTC. Encoded protein: CASSFGGTKETQYF.

J is TRBJ1-1 and V is TRBV5-8, with a possible D match to TRBD1 (6 bases). V shed 2 bases and J shed 1 base, with 9 bases lying between them. The germline gives CDR1 SGHTS, CDR2 YDEGEE. The CDR3 is 14 amino acids. As DNA, the CDR3 is TGTGCCAGCAGCTTTGCGGACAGGAACACTGAAGCTTTCTTT. Amino acids: CASSFADRNTEAFF.

Concerning this clone itself: The sample has other DNA sequences that encode this CDR3 too. The chain carries TRBV5-1 and TRBJ2-2; 9 bases agree with TRBD1. CDR3 length: 16 residues. Germline V gene sequence: CDR1 SGHRS, CDR2 YFSETQ. The junction had 2 bases not matched to a gene; V was cut back by 1 base and J by 1 base. The CDR3 region has the DNA TGCGCCAGCAGCTTGTCGGGACAGGGGAACACCGGGGAGCTGTTTTTT. It translates to CASSLSGQGNTGELFF. Using reference TRBV5-1 and TRBJ2-2 for the parts outside the CDR3, the full variable domain is KAGVTQTPRYLIKTRGQQVTLSCSPISGHRSVSWYQQTPGQGLQFLFEYFSETQRNKGNFPGRFSGRQFSNSRSEMNVSTLELGDSALYLCASSLSGQGNTGELFFGEGSRLTVL.

In nucleotides, the CDR3 is TGTGCTAGTGGTTTGGTGACTACCGCGGGCACCGGGGAGCTGTTTTTT. Translation: CASGLVTTAGTGELFF. The chain employs TRBV12-5 and TRBJ2-2, with a possible D match to TRBD2 (5 bases). The CDR3 length is 16 residues. From germline, CDR1 is LGHNT and CDR2 FRNRAP. With 0 bases removed from V and 4 bases from J, the gap between germline ends came to 12 bases.